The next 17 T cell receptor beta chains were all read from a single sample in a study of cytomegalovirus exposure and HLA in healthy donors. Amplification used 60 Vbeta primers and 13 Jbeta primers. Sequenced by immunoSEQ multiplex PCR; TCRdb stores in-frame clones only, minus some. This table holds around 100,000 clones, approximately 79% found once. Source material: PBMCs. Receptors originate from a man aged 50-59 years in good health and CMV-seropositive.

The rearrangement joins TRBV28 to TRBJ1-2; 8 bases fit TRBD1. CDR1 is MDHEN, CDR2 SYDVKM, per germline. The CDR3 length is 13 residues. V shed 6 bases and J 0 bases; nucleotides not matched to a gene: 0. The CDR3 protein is CASRGQANYGYTF. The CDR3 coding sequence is TGTGCCAGCAGGGGACAGGCTAACTATGGCTACACCTTC.

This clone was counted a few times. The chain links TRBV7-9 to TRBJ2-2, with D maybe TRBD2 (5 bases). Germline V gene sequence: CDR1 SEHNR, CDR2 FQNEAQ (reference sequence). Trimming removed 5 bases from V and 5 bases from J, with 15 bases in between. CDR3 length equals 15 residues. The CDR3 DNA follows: TGTGCCAGCAGCCCCCTGGCCGCGGGTACCGGGGAGCTGTTTTTT. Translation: CASSPLAAGTGELFF.

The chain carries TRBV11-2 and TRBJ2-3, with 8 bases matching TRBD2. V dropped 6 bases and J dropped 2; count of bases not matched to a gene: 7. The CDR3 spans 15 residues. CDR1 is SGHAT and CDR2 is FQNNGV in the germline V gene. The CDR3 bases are TGTGCCAGCAGTCGAGCGGGAGTCAACACAGATACGCAGTATTTT. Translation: CASSRAGVNTDTQYF.

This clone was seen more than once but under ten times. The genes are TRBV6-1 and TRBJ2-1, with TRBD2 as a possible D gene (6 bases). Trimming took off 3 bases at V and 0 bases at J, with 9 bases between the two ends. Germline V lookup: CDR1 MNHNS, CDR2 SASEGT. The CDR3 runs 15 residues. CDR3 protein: CASSEEGSSYNEQFF. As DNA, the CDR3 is TGTGCCAGCAGTGAGGAGGGGAGCTCCTACAATGAGCAGTTCTTC.

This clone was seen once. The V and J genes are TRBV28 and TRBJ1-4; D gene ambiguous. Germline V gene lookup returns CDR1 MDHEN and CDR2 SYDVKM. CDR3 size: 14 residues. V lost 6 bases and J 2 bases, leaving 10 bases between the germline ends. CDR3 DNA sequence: TGTGCCAGCAGAAGCGGGGAGACTAATGAAAAACTGTTTTTT. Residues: CASRSGETNEKLFF. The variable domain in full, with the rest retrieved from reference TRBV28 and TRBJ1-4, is DVKVTQSSRYLVKRTGEKVFLECVQDMDHENMFWYRQDPGLGLRLIYFSYDVKMKEKGDIPEGYSVSREKKERFSLILESASTNQTSMYLCASRSGETNEKLFFGSGTQLSVL.

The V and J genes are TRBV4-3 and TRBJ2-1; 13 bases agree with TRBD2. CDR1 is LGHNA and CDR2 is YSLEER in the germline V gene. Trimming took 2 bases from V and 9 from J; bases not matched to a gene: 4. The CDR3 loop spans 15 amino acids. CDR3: CASSQWTSGRGEQFF. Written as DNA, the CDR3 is TGCGCCAGCAGCCAATGGACTAGCGGGAGAGGTGAGCAGTTCTTC.

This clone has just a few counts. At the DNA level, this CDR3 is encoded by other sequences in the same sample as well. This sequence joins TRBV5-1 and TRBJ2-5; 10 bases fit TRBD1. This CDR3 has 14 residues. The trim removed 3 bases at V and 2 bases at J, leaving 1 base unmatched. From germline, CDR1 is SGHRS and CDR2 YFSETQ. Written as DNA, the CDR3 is TGCGCCAGCAGCTCGGGACAGGGGCAAGAGACCCAGTACTTC. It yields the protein CASSSGQGQETQYF.

The CDR3 coding sequence is TGTGCCAGCAGAGCAGGGGCAAGCTTCCACGAGCAGTACTTC. It translates to CASRAGASFHEQYF. The rearrangement uses TRBV28 and TRBJ2-7, with D perhaps matching TRBD1 (6 bases). The V and J ends lost 6 bases and 5 bases respectively, with 17 bases between them. This CDR3 has 14 amino acids. The germline gives CDR1 MDHEN, CDR2 SYDVKM.

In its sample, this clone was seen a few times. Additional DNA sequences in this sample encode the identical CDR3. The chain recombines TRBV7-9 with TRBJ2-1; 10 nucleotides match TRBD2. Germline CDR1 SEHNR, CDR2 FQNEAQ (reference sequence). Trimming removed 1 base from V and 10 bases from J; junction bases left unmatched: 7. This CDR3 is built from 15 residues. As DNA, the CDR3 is TGTGCCAGCAGCTTAGATAGCGGGAGGCCCCTCGAGCAGTTCTTC. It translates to CASSLDSGRPLEQFF. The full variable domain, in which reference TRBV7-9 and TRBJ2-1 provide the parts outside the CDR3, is DTGVSQNPRHKITKRGQNVTFRCDPISEHNRLYWYRQTLGQGPEFLTYFQNEAQLEKSRLLSDRFSAERPKGSFSTLEIQRTEQGDSAMYLCASSLDSGRPLEQFFGPGTRLTVL.

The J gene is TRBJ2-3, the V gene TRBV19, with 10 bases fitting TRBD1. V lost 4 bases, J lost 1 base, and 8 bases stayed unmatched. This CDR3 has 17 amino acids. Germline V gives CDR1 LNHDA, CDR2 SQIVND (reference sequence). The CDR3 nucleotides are TGTGCCAGTAGTAAAGTCACCGGGACAGGGGGCACAGATACGCAGTATTTT. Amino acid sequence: CASSKVTGTGGTDTQYF.

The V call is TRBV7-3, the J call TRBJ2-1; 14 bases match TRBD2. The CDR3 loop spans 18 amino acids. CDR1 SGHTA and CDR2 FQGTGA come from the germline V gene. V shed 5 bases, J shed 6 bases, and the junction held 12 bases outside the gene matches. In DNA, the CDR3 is TGTGCCAGCAGCGATCCGGGACTAGCGGGAGTCGGGGGCAATGAGCAGTTCTTC. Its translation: CASSDPGLAGVGGNEQFF. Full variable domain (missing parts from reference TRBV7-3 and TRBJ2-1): GAGVSQTPSNKVTEKGKYVELRCDPISGHTALYWYRQSLGQGPEFLIYFQGTGAADDSGLPNDRFFAVRPEGSVSTLKIQRTERGDSAVYLCASSDPGLAGVGGNEQFFGPGTRLTVL.

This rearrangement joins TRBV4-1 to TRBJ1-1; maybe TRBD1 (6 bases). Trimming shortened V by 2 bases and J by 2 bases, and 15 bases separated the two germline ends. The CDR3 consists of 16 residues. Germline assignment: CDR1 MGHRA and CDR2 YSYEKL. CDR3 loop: CASSQPHSGANTEAFF. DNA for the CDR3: TGCGCCAGCAGCCAACCGCACTCAGGGGCAAACACTGAAGCTTTCTTT.

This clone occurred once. The CDR3 nucleotides are TGTGCCAGCAGCCCCGGACAGGGCCTCTCTGGAAACACCATATATTTT. Translation gives CASSPGQGLSGNTIYF. V usage is TRBV11-2 and J usage is TRBJ1-3; 8 nucleotides align to TRBD1. The trim removed 5 bases at V and 0 bases at J, leaving 6 bases unmatched. CDR3 length equals 16 residues. CDR1 is SGHAT and CDR2 is FQNNGV in the germline V gene.

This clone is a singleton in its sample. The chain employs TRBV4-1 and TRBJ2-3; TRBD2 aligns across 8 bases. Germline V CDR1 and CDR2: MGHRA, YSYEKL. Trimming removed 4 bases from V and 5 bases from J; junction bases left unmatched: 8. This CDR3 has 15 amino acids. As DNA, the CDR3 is TGCGCCAGCAGCCTCCAGCGGGAGCGGGGAGATACGCAGTATTTT. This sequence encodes CASSLQRERGDTQYF.

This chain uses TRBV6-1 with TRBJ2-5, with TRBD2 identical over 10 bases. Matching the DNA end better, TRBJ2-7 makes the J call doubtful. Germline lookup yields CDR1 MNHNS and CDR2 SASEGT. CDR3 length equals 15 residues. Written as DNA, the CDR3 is TGTGCCAGCAGTCCTCTAGCGGGAGAATTTAACGAGCAGTACTTC. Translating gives CASSPLAGEFNEQYF.

The CDR3 loop is CASSIRQGGWETQYF. DNA of the CDR3: TGTGCCAGCAGCATTAGACAGGGAGGTTGGGAGACCCAGTACTTC. V gene TRBV9 combines with J gene TRBJ2-5, with D possibly TRBD1 on 7 matching bases. Germline CDR1 SGDLS, CDR2 YYNGEE. The V end lost 4 bases, the J end lost 5 bases, and 18 bases lay between the germline ends. CDR3 size: 15 residues.

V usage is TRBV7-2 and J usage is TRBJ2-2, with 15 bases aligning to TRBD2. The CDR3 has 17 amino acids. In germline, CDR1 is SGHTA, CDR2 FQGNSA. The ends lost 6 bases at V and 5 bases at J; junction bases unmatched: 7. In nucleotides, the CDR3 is TGTGCCAGCAGTCTCGGACTAGCGGGAGGGCCTACCGGGGAGCTGTTTTTT. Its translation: CASSLGLAGGPTGELFF.